Presented here are 12 T cell receptor beta chains from one specimen sequenced in a study of response to subunit inactivated influenza vaccine. TCRdb re-analysed the RT-PCR reads in MiXCR, keeping a single row per CDR3 protein. The table lists around 850,000 distinct CDR3 sequences, roughly 20% of them singletons, with roughly 11% in the top ten. Sequencing used PBMCs from blood, obtained roughly 5 days after vaccination. Receptors originate from a man in his fifties or sixties who received an inactivated influenza vaccine.

CDR3 in DNA: TGCAGTGCCAGGGACGGCGAGCAGTACTTC. Its protein product is CSARDGEQYF. The chain joins TRBV20-1 to TRBJ2-7; D tentatively reads TRBD1 or TRBD2 (5 bases each). V lost 6 bases and J 6 bases, leaving 9 bases between the germline ends. Looked up from germline, CDR1 is DFQATT and CDR2 is SNEGSKA (reference sequence). CDR3 size: 10 residues.

The CDR3 DNA reads as TGTGCCAGCTCACCGGGGGGAAGGGGGTCCTACGAGCAGTACTTC. Translated, it gives CASSPGGRGSYEQYF. V and J are TRBV18 and TRBJ2-7; D is perhaps TRBD1 or TRBD2 (6 bases each). CDR1 and CDR2 (germline): KGHSH, LQKENI. The CDR3 is 15 residues long. Trimming left V 3 bases short and J 1 base short, with 13 bases between.

The chain uses TRBV10-3 and TRBJ2-1; D tentatively reads TRBD1 or TRBD2 (6 bases each). Trimming removed 2 bases from V and 9 bases from J, with 17 bases in between. Germline V gives CDR1 ENHRY, CDR2 SYGVKD. The CDR3 spans 15 residues. Here the CDR3 reads CAISENPGAGSEQFF. CDR3 DNA: TGTGCCATCAGTGAGAATCCGGGGGCAGGGAGTGAGCAGTTCTTC.

The chain has TRBV20-1 and TRBJ2-2; the D gene could be TRBD1 or TRBD2 (7 bases each). CDR1 and CDR2 from the germline V gene are DFQATT and SNEGSKA (reference sequence). The length of the CDR3 is 16 residues. V was cut by 2 bases and J by 5 bases, with 18 bases left in between. The CDR3 nucleotides read TGCAGTGCTAGATCCTTGTACAGGGGAGGGACCGGGGAGCTGTTTTTT. As protein: CSARSLYRGGTGELFF.

This clonotype was detected many times. The chain has TRBV20-1 and TRBJ2-7; D is unresolved. With 0 bases removed from V and 1 base from J, the gap between germline ends came to 7 bases. The germline V gene encodes CDR1 DFQATT and CDR2 SNEGSKA (reference sequence). The CDR3 is 13 residues long. CDR3 region: CSARDGESYEQYF. CDR3 bases: TGCAGTGCTAGAGATGGGGAATCCTACGAGCAGTACTTC.

The chain employs TRBV7-2 and TRBJ2-5; TRBD2 matches at 8 bases. This CDR3 has 14 residues. J lost 5 bases, V lost 8 bases, and 10 bases had no gene match. CDR1 SGHTA and CDR2 FQGNSA come from the germline V gene. The CDR3 DNA sequence: TGTGCCAGCCGCCGCGGGGGGAGTAGCGAGACCCAGTACTTC. Protein product: CASRRGGSSETQYF.

The V call is TRBV6-1, the J call TRBJ1-2; the D gene is possibly TRBD1 (5 bases). Germline V gene lookup returns CDR1 MNHNS and CDR2 SASEGT. The length of the CDR3 is 14 residues. Trimming removed 4 bases at V and 4 bases at J, with 13 bases between. The CDR3 DNA follows: TGTGCCAGCAGTGTTTATTCAGGGATCTATGGCTACACCTTC. It translates to CASSVYSGIYGYTF.

The rearrangement links TRBV20-1 to TRBJ1-5; D unclear. The CDR3 runs 14 residues. Germline CDR1 and CDR2: DFQATT and SNEGSKA (reference sequence). Trimming removed 2 bases from V and 2 bases from J, with 10 bases in between. CDR3: CSARSGPGNQPQHF. DNA of the CDR3: TGCAGTGCTAGATCAGGACCCGGCAATCAGCCCCAGCATTTT.

This clonotype was found a few times. The chain joins TRBV19 to TRBJ2-7, with D maybe TRBD1 (5 bases). The V end lost 3 bases, the J end lost 2 bases, and 8 bases lay between the germline ends. Germline V gene data show CDR1 as LNHDA and CDR2 as SQIVND (reference sequence). This CDR3 comprises 13 residues. CDR3 sequence (DNA): TGTGCCAGTAGTATCACAGGTACCTACGAGCAGTACTTC. Translated, it gives CASSITGTYEQYF. Full variable domain (remainder filled in from reference TRBV19 and TRBJ2-7): DGGITQSPKYLFRKEGQNVTLSCEQNLNHDAMYWYRQDPGQGLRLIYYSQIVNDFQKGDIAEGYSVSREKKESFPLTVTSAQKNPTAFYLCASSITGTYEQYFGPGTRLTVT.

This clonotype was seen repeatedly, ten times or more. The genes are TRBV20-1 and TRBJ1-5, with D maybe TRBD1 (5 bases). Trimming took off 1 base at V and 4 bases at J, with 17 bases between the two ends. CDR1 and CDR2 (germline): DFQATT, SNEGSKA (reference sequence). The CDR3 is 16 residues long. The CDR3 protein is CSARVGLGGANQPQHF. The DNA for the CDR3 is TGCAGTGCTAGAGTTGGTTTAGGAGGGGCAAATCAGCCCCAGCATTTT.

The table lists this clonotype with a few counts. The chain uses TRBV5-1 and TRBJ2-1; TRBD2 matches 15 bases. The germline V gene encodes CDR1 SGHRS and CDR2 YFSETQ. V was clipped by 4 bases and J by 5 bases; unmatched bases: 4. CDR3 length: 16 residues. Here the CDR3 reads CASSAGLAGGNNEQFF. CDR3 nucleotides: TGCGCCAGCAGCGCAGGACTAGCGGGGGGGAACAATGAGCAGTTCTTC.

This clonotype was seen a handful of times. The J gene is TRBJ1-2, the V gene TRBV4-3; the D gene is possibly TRBD1 (5 bases). Germline CDR1 reads LGHNA; CDR2 reads YSLEER. The ends were cut back, 1 base at V and 2 bases at J, with 20 bases in the middle. This CDR3 spans 18 amino acids. The CDR3 loop is CASSQGFGTGPRNYGYTF. The CDR3 DNA follows: TGCGCCAGCAGCCAAGGGTTTGGGACGGGACCGAGGAACTATGGCTACACCTTC.